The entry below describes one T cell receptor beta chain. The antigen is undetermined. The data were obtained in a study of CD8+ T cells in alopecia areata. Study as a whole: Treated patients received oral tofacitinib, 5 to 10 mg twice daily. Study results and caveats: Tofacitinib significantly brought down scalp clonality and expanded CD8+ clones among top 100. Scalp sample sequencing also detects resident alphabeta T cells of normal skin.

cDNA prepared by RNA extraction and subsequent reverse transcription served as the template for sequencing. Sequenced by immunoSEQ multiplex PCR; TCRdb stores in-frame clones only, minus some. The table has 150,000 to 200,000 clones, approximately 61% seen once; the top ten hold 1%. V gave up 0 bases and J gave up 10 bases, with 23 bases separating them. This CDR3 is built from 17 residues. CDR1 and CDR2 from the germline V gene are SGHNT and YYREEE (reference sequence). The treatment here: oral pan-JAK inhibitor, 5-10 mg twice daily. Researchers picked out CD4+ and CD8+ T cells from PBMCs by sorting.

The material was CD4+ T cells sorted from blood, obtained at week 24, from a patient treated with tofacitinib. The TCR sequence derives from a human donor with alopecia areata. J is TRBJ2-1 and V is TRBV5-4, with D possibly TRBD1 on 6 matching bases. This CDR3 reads CASSLAAAGAGGSEQFF. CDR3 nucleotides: TGTGCCAGCAGCTTGGCCGCTGCAGGGGCAGGTGGATCGGAGCAGTTCTTC.